These 7 T cell receptor beta chains were sequenced from one sample in a study of blood T cells in healthy people across ages. Next came a second PCR, run for roughly 6 to 11 cycles, which used a sample-barcoded 5' primer along with a J-beta primer mix. One entry per CDR3 protein, called by TCRdb with MiXCR from the 5' RACE reads. The repertoire has around 1.5 million distinct CDR3 sequences, 30% to 40% of them found once; the top ten carry approximately 10%. Sequenced sample: blood. Receptors were obtained from a woman under 40 in good health.

This clonotype has ten or more counts. The chain employs TRBV29-1 and TRBJ1-5, with D tentatively TRBD1 (5 bases). This CDR3 has 12 amino acids. Trimming took off 4 bases at V and 7 bases at J, with 11 bases between the two ends. CDR1 is SQVTM, CDR2 ANQGSEA, per germline. This CDR3 reads CSVGGEGQPQHF. CDR3 DNA: TGCAGCGTTGGGGGGGAGGGCCAGCCCCAGCATTTT.

This clonotype has a handful of counts. V is TRBV4-1 and J is TRBJ1-1, with D possibly matching TRBD1 (5 bases). V lost 0 bases and J 0 bases, leaving 14 bases between the germline ends. Germline assignment: CDR1 MGHRA and CDR2 YSYEKL. This CDR3 comprises 17 residues. Here the CDR3 reads CASSQEGAAGLNTEAFF. CDR3 DNA: TGCGCCAGCAGCCAAGAAGGGGCGGCAGGACTGAACACTGAAGCTTTCTTT.

This clonotype turned up a few times. This rearrangement joins TRBV4-1 to TRBJ2-5; D gene unclear. This CDR3 contains 13 residues. The germline V gene has CDR1 MGHRA and CDR2 YSYEKL. V was shortened by 3 bases and J by 4 bases, with 9 bases between the two germline ends. CDR3 DNA: TGCGCCAGCAGCCAGTCGTTAGGAGAGACCCAGTACTTC. The encoded protein is CASSQSLGETQYF.

The gene calls are TRBV5-1 and TRBJ2-7, with 8 bases fitting TRBD1. The CDR3 covers 15 residues. The ends lost 2 bases at V and 6 bases at J; junction bases unmatched: 10. Germline CDR1 reads SGHRS; CDR2 reads YFSETQ. CDR3 region: CASSFDRGHRGEQYF. The CDR3 DNA sequence: TGCGCCAGCAGCTTCGACAGGGGACACCGCGGCGAGCAGTACTTC.

The V and J genes are TRBV6-5 and TRBJ2-7; D assignment may be TRBD1 or TRBD2 (5 bases each). Germline CDR1 and CDR2: MNHEY and SVGAGI. Trimming pared 6 bases from V and 3 bases from J, leaving 12 bases between. The CDR3 is 13 residues long. The chain's CDR3 is CASRQGVFYEQYF. The CDR3 DNA sequence: TGTGCCAGCAGGCAGGGAGTATTCTACGAGCAGTACTTC.

Remarks on this clonotype: Since a much larger clone is just one base distant, this may be a read error. The chain uses TRBV7-7 and TRBJ2-7; D might be TRBD2 (6 bases). The DNA end is more similar to TRBJ2-5, so the J call may be wrong. The germline V gene has CDR1 SSHAT and CDR2 FNYEAQ (reference sequence). This CDR3 is 16 amino acids long. The CDR3 nucleotides read TGTGCCGGCAGCCAGATGGTCGGGAGAGGTCAAGAGACCCAGTACTTC. This gives the protein CAGSQMVGRGQETQYF.

This clonotype has just a few counts. This sequence joins TRBV29-1 and TRBJ1-1; D not resolved. The CDR3 is 10 amino acids. CDR1 and CDR2 (germline): SQVTM, ANQGSEA. Trimming removed 6 bases from V and 4 bases from J, with 6 bases in between. The CDR3 reads CSVLSTEAFF. The CDR3 coding sequence is TGCAGCGTACTAAGCACTGAAGCTTTCTTT.